The present T cell receptor beta chain was sequenced within a study of cytomegalovirus exposure and HLA in healthy donors. The CDR3 covers 14 residues. CDR1 is SGHTA, CDR2 FQGNSA, per germline. V lost 6 bases to trimming and J lost 6 bases; unmatched junction nucleotides: 7. The PCR made use of 60 Vbeta and 13 Jbeta primers. Clones were sequenced by immunoSEQ multiplex PCR, and TCRdb holds only the in-frame ones, with some missing. The table shows roughly 190,000 clones, with around 80% occurring only once. Overall study findings and caveats: Further analysis was carried out later, and it showed several of the most significant clusters appearing linked to common viral pathogens. CMV serostatus was the only recorded immune exposure for donors. One variant, a missense change in DCLRE1C, was linked in a later analysis to TCR beta V- and J-gene trimming.

Regarding this clone: The antigen is undetermined.

Nominally healthy donors provided the samples, though records likely missed some immune exposures. The specimen sequenced was PBMCs. The rearrangement links TRBV7-2 to TRBJ2-7, with 11 bases identical to TRBD2. This clonotype originated in a man aged 35-49 years in good health and CMV-seropositive. In nucleotides, the CDR3 is TGTGCCAGCAGGTTACTAGCGGGAGAGGGCGAGCAGTACTTC. Translated: CASRLLAGEGEQYF.